These 20 T cell receptor beta chains were sequenced from one sample in a study of blood T cells in healthy people across ages. A sample-barcoded 5' primer and a J-beta primer mix were used in a second PCR of roughly 6 to 11 cycles. TCRdb reprocessed the 5' RACE reads with MiXCR, giving one entry per CDR3 protein. The table has about 540,000 distinct CDR3 sequences, nearly 25% seen once. The same sample was also used in a study of T cells of mothers and their children.

The specimen sequenced was blood. The source of these receptors is a boy aged 5-17 years in good health.

The chain is built from TRBV28 and TRBJ2-3; TRBD2 agrees at 8 bases. V shed 7 bases and J 1 base; nucleotides not matched to a gene: 7. Germline V gives CDR1 MDHEN, CDR2 SYDVKM. CDR3 size: 15 residues. CDR3 coding DNA: TGTGCCAGCAAGGTCGGGGGGGCTGGCACAGATACGCAGTATTTT. As protein: CASKVGGAGTDTQYF. The full variable domain, with the rest looked up from reference TRBV28 and TRBJ2-3, is DVKVTQSSRYLVKRTGEKVFLECVQDMDHENMFWYRQDPGLGLRLIYFSYDVKMKEKGDIPEGYSVSREKKERFSLILESASTNQTSMYLCASKVGGAGTDTQYFGPGTRLTVL.

The sample holds many counts of this clonotype. This rearrangement joins TRBV28 to TRBJ1-6, with D maybe TRBD1 (5 bases). The CDR3 totals 14 residues. The germline CDR1 and CDR2 sequences are MDHEN and SYDVKM. V was shortened by 6 bases and J by 4 bases, with 10 bases between the two germline ends. As DNA, the CDR3 is TGTGCCAGCAGCTCCCGGGGGTATAATTCACCCCTCCACTTT. Translated, it gives CASSSRGYNSPLHF.

V gene TRBV27 combines with J gene TRBJ1-5; 10 bases are shared with TRBD1. The CDR3 is made up of 15 amino acids. V was clipped by 5 bases and J by 5 bases; unmatched bases: 6. Per the germline V gene, CDR1 is MNHEY and CDR2 is SMNVEV (reference sequence). CDR3 DNA sequence: TGTGCCAGCAGTCCCGGGACAGGGGTTTATCAGCCCCAGCATTTT. Residues: CASSPGTGVYQPQHF.

This clonotype was counted between two and nine times. The CDR3: CASSTRLAGENTGELFF. Written as DNA, the CDR3 is TGTGCCAGCAGTACCCGACTAGCGGGGGAGAACACCGGGGAGCTGTTTTTT. The chain has TRBV27 and TRBJ2-2, with 12 bases that match TRBD2. With 5 bases clipped from V and 1 base from J, the junction kept 5 bases outside the gene matches. CDR1 and CDR2 from the germline V gene are MNHEY and SMNVEV (reference sequence). This CDR3 is 17 amino acids long.

V and J are TRBV10-2 and TRBJ2-3; the D call may be TRBD1 or TRBD2 (5 bases each). The CDR3 runs 15 residues. V lost 3 bases to trimming and J lost 3 bases, with 13 bases between them. CDR1 is WSHSY and CDR2 is SAAADI in the germline V gene. The CDR3, as DNA: TGCGCCAGCAGTGAACCCTGGGGGAGAACAGATACGCAGTATTTT. Its protein product is CASSEPWGRTDTQYF.

In nucleotides, the CDR3 is TGCAGTGCTTCGCTAGCGGGAGACTCCTACGAGCAGTACTTC. It specifies CSASLAGDSYEQYF. The chain links TRBV20-1 to TRBJ2-1; 10 nucleotides align to TRBD2. The better agreement between TRBJ2-7 and the DNA end casts doubt on the J call. The CDR3 spans 14 residues. Germline V lookup: CDR1 DFQATT, CDR2 SNEGSKA (reference sequence).

This clonotype was counted a few times. The chain couples TRBV6-2 or TRBV6-3 to TRBJ2-1; D is undetermined. The DNA matches TRBJ2-7 better at its end, which makes the J call doubtful. Germline loops: CDR1 MNHEY, CDR2 SVGEGT. CDR3 length equals 15 residues. The CDR3, as DNA: TGTGCCAGCAGTTCGCCTCGGACGGTCTCCTACGAGCAGTACTTC. Translated: CASSSPRTVSYEQYF.

This clonotype has ten or more counts. The chain employs TRBV5-1 and TRBJ1-2; 12 positions match TRBD1. Trimming cost V 4 bases and J 8 bases; bases outside gene matches: 9. Germline CDR1 reads SGHRS; CDR2 reads YFSETQ. This CDR3 comprises 15 residues. CDR3 sequence: CASSGTGTGGLGYTF. DNA of the CDR3: TGCGCCAGCAGCGGAACCGGGACAGGGGGCTTGGGCTACACCTTC.

The sample holds many counts of this clonotype. The V and J genes are TRBV20-1 and TRBJ2-1, with a weak D call TRBD2 (5 bases). The V gene's germline CDR1 is DFQATT and CDR2 SNEGSKA (reference sequence). The CDR3 length is 13 residues. Trimming took 3 bases from V and 4 from J, leaving 10 bases between them. CDR3 sequence reads: CSASIREYNEQFF. CDR3 nucleotides: TGCAGTGCTAGTATTAGGGAGTACAATGAGCAGTTCTTC.

The V gene is TRBV2, the J gene TRBJ2-5, with 13 bases identical to TRBD2. The end of the DNA is better explained by TRBJ2-1, so the J call may be wrong. The CDR3 length is 15 residues. The V gene's germline CDR1 is SNHLY and CDR2 FYNNEI. The CDR3 here is CASRVLAGGRDEQFF. In DNA form, the CDR3 reads TGTGCCAGCAGAGTACTAGCGGGGGGGCGGGATGAGCAGTTCTTC.

This clonotype has a handful of counts. The chain is built from TRBV7-2 and TRBJ2-3; D call uncertain. The CDR3 covers 15 residues. Germline values: CDR1 SGHTA, CDR2 FQGNSA. V lost 1 base and J lost 4, with 12 bases in between. DNA for the CDR3: TGTGCCAGCAGCTTAGTAACACTCGTCCCAGATACGCAGTATTTT. It specifies CASSLVTLVPDTQYF.

V usage is TRBV20-1 and J usage is TRBJ2-3; D gene uncertain. The germline gives CDR1 DFQATT, CDR2 SNEGSKA (reference sequence). The CDR3 runs to 14 residues. Trimming pared 2 bases from V and 0 bases from J, leaving 9 bases between. CDR3 protein: CSARLVESTDTQYF. The CDR3 bases are TGCAGTGCTAGACTAGTGGAAAGCACAGATACGCAGTATTTT.

V and J are TRBV15 and TRBJ2-4, with D hard to call. V was clipped by 3 bases and J by 8 bases, with 8 bases between them. CDR1 and CDR2 from the germline V gene are LNHNV and YYDKDF (reference sequence). This CDR3 has 12 residues. Written as DNA, the CDR3 is TGTGCCACCAGCAGCGGCCTGGACATTCAGTACTTC. Translation gives CATSSGLDIQYF. The whole variable domain, filled in from reference TRBV15 and TRBJ2-4, reads DAMVIQNPRYQVTQFGKPVTLSCSQTLNHNVMYWYQQKSSQAPKLLFHYYDKDFNNEADTPDNFQSRRPNTSFCFLDIRSPGLGDTAMYLCATSSGLDIQYFGAGTRLSVL.

The sample holds a few counts of this clonotype. V is TRBV2 and J is TRBJ1-2, with TRBD1 matching over 10 bases. Germline loops: CDR1 SNHLY, CDR2 FYNNEI. J gave up 4 bases and V 3 bases, and 8 bases lay outside the gene matches. The CDR3 is 16 amino acids. The CDR3 here is CASSEGPDRGIYGYTF. As DNA, the CDR3 is TGTGCCAGCAGTGAGGGCCCGGACAGGGGGATCTATGGCTACACCTTC. The full variable domain, with the rest looked up from reference TRBV2 and TRBJ1-2, is EPEVTQTPSHQVTQMGQEVILRCVPISNHLYFYWYRQILGQKVEFLVSFYNNEISEKSEIFDDQFSVERPDGSNFTLKIRSTKLEDSAMYFCASSEGPDRGIYGYTFGSGTRLTVV.

This clonotype came up a few times. V gene TRBV2 combines with J gene TRBJ2-5; TRBD1 is a possible D gene (6 bases). Germline lookup yields CDR1 SNHLY and CDR2 FYNNEI. The CDR3 loop spans 14 amino acids. V was cut by 6 bases and J by 4 bases, with 15 bases left in between. The CDR3 loop reads CASSPRGQLETQYF. The CDR3 DNA follows: TGTGCCAGCAGCCCCAGGGGCCAACTAGAGACCCAGTACTTC.

This clonotype turned up a few times. Sequence at one end of the junction differs from germline and may be a read error. The chain joins TRBV7-8 to TRBJ2-5; D ambiguous. The CDR3 is 13 amino acids. Germline CDR1 reads SGHVS; CDR2 reads FQNEAQ. The CDR3 nucleotides read TGTGCCAGCAGCTCAGACGAACCACCCGTCCAATTCTTC. Its translation is CASSSDEPPVQFF.

The chain is built from TRBV7-3 and TRBJ1-1; perhaps TRBD1 as D (5 bases). The V end was cut by 5 bases, the J end by 2 bases, with 12 bases between. Germline CDR1 reads SGHTA; CDR2 reads FQGTGA. This CDR3 has 14 amino acids. The CDR3 region is CASSRNGANTEAFF. CDR3 sequence (DNA): TGTGCCAGCAGCCGAAATGGGGCAAACACTGAAGCTTTCTTT.

The table lists this clonotype with a few counts. The J gene is TRBJ2-3, the V gene TRBV11-2; the D call may be TRBD1 or TRBD2 (5 bases each). The V gene lost 5 bases and the J gene lost 2 bases, with 14 bases spanning the gap. The length of the CDR3 is 15 residues. The V gene's germline CDR1 is SGHAT and CDR2 FQNNGV. The CDR3 spells CASSRERGYTDTQYF. DNA of the CDR3: TGTGCCAGCAGCCGAGAGAGGGGCTACACAGATACGCAGTATTTT.

This clonotype was seen a handful of times. The chain has TRBV29-1 and TRBJ1-1, with TRBD1 identical over 7 bases. V was clipped by 7 bases and J by 1 base; unmatched bases: 3. This CDR3 is 12 amino acids long. The V gene's germline CDR1 is SQVTM and CDR2 ANQGSEA. For the CDR3, the DNA is TGCAGCGGAGGGACAGCGAACACTGAAGCTTTCTTT. Its protein product is CSGGTANTEAFF.

This chain uses TRBV18 with TRBJ2-1; the D call may be TRBD1 or TRBD2 (6 bases each). TRBJ2-5 matches the DNA end more closely, so the J call is doubtful. The CDR3 consists of 16 residues. Germline values: CDR1 KGHSH, CDR2 LQKENI. The CDR3 DNA reads TGTGCCAGCTCACTGCGCCCACAGGGTGGAGGGGAGACCCAGTACTTC. It is translated as CASSLRPQGGGETQYF.